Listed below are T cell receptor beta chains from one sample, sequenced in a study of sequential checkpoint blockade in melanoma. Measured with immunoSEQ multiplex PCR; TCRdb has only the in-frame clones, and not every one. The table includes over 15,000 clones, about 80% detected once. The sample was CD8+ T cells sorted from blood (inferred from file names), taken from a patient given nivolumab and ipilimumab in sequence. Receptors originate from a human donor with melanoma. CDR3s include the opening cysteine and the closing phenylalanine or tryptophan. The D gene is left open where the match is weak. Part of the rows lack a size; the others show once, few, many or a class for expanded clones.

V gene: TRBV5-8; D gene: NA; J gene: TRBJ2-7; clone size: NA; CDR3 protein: CASSSSYEQYF; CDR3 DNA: TGTGCCAGCAGCTCTTCCTACGAGCAGTACTTC
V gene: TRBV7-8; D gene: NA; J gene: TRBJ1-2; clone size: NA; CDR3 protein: CASSATRKGYTF; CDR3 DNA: TGTGCCAGCAGCGCGACAAGGAAGGGCTACACCTTC
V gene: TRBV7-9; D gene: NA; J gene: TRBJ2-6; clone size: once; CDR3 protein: CAIDLRVNGANVLTF; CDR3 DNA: TGTGCCATCGACCTCAGGGTTAATGGGGCCAACGTCCTGACTTTC
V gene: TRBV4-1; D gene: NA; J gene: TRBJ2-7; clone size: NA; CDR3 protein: CASSQAPGSYEQYF; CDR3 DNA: TGCGCCAGCAGCCAAGCCCCCGGTTCCTACGAGCAGTACTTC
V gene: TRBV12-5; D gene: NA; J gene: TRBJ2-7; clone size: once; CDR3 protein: CASGPGGRPSEQYF; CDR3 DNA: TGTGCTAGTGGACCCGGGGGACGACCTTCCGAGCAGTACTTC
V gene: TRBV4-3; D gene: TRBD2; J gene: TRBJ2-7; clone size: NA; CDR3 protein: CASSPRASGGYEQYF; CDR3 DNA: TGCGCCAGCAGCCCAAGAGCTAGCGGGGGGTACGAGCAGTACTTC
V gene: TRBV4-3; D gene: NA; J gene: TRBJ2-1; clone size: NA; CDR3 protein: CASSQDRIGNEQFF; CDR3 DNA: TGCGCCAGCAGCCAAGATCGTATCGGCAATGAGCAGTTCTTC
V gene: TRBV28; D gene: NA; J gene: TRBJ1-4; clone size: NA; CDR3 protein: CASSLMGGATNEKLFF; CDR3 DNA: TGTGCCAGCAGTTTAATGGGAGGGGCAACTAATGAAAAACTGTTTTTT
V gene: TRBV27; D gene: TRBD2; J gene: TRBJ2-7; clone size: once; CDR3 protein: CASSLAPGVAGDYEQYF; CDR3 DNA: TGTGCCAGCAGTTTGGCCCCCGGGGTAGCGGGAGATTATGAGCAGTACTTC
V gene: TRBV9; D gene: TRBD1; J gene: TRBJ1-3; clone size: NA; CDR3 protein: CASSPGDRQSSGNTIYF; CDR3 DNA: TGTGCCAGCAGCCCCGGGGACAGACAGAGCTCTGGAAACACCATATATTTT
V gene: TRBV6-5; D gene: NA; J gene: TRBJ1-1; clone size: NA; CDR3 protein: CASSFSSTENTEAFF; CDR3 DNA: TGTGCCAGCAGTTTCAGCTCGACAGAGAACACTGAAGCTTTCTTT
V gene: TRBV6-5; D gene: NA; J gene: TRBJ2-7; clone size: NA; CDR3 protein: CASSYGGLGAYEQYF; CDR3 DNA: TGTGCCAGCAGTTACGGGGGCCTTGGGGCCTACGAGCAGTACTTC
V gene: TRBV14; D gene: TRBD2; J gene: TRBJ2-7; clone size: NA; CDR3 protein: CASRIAGAHEQYF; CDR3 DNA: TGTGCCAGCAGGATAGCGGGAGCCCACGAGCAGTACTTC
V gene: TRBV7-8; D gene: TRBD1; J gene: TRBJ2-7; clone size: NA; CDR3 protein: CASSSRDRAHEQYF; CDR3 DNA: TGTGCCAGCAGCTCCCGGGACAGGGCCCACGAGCAGTACTTC
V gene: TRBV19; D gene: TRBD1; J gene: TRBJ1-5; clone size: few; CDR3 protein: CASSGQGSQPQHF; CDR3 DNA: TGTGCCAGTAGTGGACAGGGGAGTCAGCCCCAGCATTTT
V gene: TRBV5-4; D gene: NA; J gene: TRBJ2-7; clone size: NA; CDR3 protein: CASSLELPSYEQYF; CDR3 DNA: TGTGCCAGCAGCTTGGAACTTCCATCCTACGAGCAGTACTTC
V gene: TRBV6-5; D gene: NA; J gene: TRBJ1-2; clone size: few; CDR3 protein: CASSYYRDYGYTF; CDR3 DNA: TGTGCCAGCAGTTACTACAGGGACTATGGCTACACCTTC
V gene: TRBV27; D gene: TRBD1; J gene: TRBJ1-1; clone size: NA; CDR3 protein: CASGLQGADTEAFF; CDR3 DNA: TGTGCCAGCGGCCTACAGGGGGCGGACACTGAAGCTTTCTTT
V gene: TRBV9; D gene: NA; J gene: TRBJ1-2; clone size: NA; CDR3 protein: CASSVTEGDYGYTF; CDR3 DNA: TGTGCCAGCAGCGTTACAGAGGGCGACTATGGCTACACCTTC
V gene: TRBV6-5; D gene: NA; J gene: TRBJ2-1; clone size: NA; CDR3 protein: CASSLRGLNNEQFF; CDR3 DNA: TGTGCCAGCAGTTTAAGGGGTCTGAACAATGAGCAGTTCTTC
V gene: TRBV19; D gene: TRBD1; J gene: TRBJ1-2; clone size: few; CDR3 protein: CASSILQGDLPNYGYTF; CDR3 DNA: TGTGCCAGTAGTATTTTACAGGGGGACCTCCCTAACTATGGCTACACCTTC
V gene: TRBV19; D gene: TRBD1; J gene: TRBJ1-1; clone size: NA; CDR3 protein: CASSVGQGAYTEAFF; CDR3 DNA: TGTGCCAGTAGTGTCGGACAGGGGGCGTACACTGAAGCTTTCTTT
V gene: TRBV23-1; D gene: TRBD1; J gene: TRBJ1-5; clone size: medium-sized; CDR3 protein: CASSLGRRGGNQPQHF; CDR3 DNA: TGCGCCAGCAGTCTCGGGCGCAGGGGGGGCAATCAGCCCCAGCATTTT
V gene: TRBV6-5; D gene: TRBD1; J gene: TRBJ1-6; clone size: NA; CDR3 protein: CASSLTGGESPLHF; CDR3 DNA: TGTGCCAGCAGTTTGACAGGGGGTGAGTCACCCCTCCACTTT
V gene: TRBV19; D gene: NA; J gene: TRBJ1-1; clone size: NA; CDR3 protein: CASSLTENTEAFF; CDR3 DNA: TGTGCCAGTAGTCTTACAGAGAACACTGAAGCTTTCTTT
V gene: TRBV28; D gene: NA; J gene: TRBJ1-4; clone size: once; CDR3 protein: CASSRGVYNEKLFF; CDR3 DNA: TGTGCCAGCAGTCGGGGGGTCTATAATGAAAAACTGTTTTTT
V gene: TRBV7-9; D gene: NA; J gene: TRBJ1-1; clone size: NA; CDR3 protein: CASSLEATEAFF; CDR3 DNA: TGTGCCAGCAGCTTAGAAGCCACTGAAGCTTTCTTT
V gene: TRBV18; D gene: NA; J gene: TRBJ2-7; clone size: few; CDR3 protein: CASSLGTSAYEQYF; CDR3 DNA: TGTGCCAGCTCACTTGGGACTTCCGCCTACGAGCAGTACTTC
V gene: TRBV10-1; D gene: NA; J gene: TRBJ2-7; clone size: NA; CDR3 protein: CASIVSKKTKFSYEQYF; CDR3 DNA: TGCGCCAGCATTGTCTCAAAAAAGACTAAATTCTCCTACGAGCAGTACTTC
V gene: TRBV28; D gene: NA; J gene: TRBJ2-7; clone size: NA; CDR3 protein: CASTSTGEQYF; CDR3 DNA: TGTGCCAGCACCAGCACGGGCGAGCAGTACTTC
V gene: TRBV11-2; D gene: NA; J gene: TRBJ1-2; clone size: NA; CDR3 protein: CASSLGGGAGGYTF; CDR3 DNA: TGTGCCAGCAGCTTAGGAGGCGGGGCGGGGGGCTACACCTTC
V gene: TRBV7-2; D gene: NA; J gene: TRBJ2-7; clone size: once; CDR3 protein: CASRQQGIEQYF; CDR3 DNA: TGTGCCAGCAGACAACAGGGAATCGAGCAGTACTTC
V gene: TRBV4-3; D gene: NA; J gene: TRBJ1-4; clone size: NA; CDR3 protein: CASSQVARTTNEKLFF; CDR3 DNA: TGCGCCAGCAGCCAAGTAGCCCGGACAACTAATGAAAAACTGTTTTTT
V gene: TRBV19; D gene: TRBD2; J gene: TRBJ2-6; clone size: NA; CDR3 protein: CASSNQRAGAGANVLTF; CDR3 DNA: TGTGCCAGTAGTAACCAGCGGGCGGGGGCTGGGGCCAACGTCCTGACTTTC
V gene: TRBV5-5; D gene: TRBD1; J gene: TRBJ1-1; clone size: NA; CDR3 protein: CASSLGTGDTEAFF; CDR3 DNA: TGTGCCAGCAGCTTGGGAACAGGGGACACTGAAGCTTTCTTT
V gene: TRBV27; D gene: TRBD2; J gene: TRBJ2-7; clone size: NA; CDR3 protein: CASSLAGGPYEQYF; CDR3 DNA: TGTGCCAGCAGTTTAGCGGGAGGGCCCTACGAGCAGTACTTC
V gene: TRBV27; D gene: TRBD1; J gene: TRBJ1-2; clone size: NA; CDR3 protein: CASSLPGGYGYTF; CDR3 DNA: TGTGCCAGCAGTTTACCAGGGGGCTATGGCTACACCTTC
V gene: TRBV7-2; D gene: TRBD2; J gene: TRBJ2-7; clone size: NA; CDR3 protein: CASTTLAGSYEQYF; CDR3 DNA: TGTGCCAGCACCACACTAGCGGGGTCCTACGAGCAGTACTTC
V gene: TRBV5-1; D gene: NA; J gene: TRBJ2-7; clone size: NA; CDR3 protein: CASSLYTSEQYF; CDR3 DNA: TGCGCCAGCAGCTTGTATACTAGCGAGCAGTACTTC
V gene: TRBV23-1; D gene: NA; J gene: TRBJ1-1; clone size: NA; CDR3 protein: CASIPRGRDGRLNTEAFF; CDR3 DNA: TGCGCCAGCATTCCCAGGGGCCGCGATGGGCGATTGAACACTGAAGCTTTCTTT
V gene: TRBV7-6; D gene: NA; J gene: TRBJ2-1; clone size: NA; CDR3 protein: CASSPMRISYNEQFF; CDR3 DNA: TGTGCCAGCAGCCCTATGCGGATTTCCTACAATGAGCAGTTCTTC
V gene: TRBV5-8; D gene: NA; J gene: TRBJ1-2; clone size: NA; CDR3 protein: CASSLRQREGGYTF; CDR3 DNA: TGTGCCAGCAGCTTGCGGCAGCGGGAGGGTGGCTACACCTTC
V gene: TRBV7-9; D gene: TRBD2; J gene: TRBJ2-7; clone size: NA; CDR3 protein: CASRTSGRAYEQYF; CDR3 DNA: TGTGCCAGCAGGACTAGCGGGAGGGCTTACGAGCAGTACTTC